The 21 T cell receptor beta chains in this list originate from one sample, sequenced in a study of cytomegalovirus exposure and HLA in healthy donors. The PCR contained 60 Vbeta and 13 Jbeta primers. TCRdb's copy holds only in-frame clones and misses some; the assay was immunoSEQ multiplex PCR. Among roughly 180,000 clones, 80% were seen once, and the ten largest hold just over 4.5%. Source material: PBMCs. The receptors originated from a woman aged 50 to 60 in good health and CMV-seropositive.

This rearrangement joins TRBV4-3 to TRBJ1-2; possibly TRBD1 for D (5 bases). V lost 1 base and J 4 bases, leaving 10 bases between the germline ends. This CDR3 contains 14 residues. Germline V gene lookup returns CDR1 LGHNA and CDR2 YSLEER. This CDR3 reads CASSQGVQAYGYTF. DNA for the CDR3: TGCGCCAGCAGCCAAGGAGTACAGGCCTATGGCTACACCTTC.

The rearrangement links TRBV7-3 to TRBJ2-5, with a weak D call TRBD1 (6 bases). Trimming stripped 5 bases from V and 2 bases from J, with 9 bases between. The CDR3 totals 13 residues. Germline assignment: CDR1 SGHTA and CDR2 FQGTGA. Here the CDR3 DNA reads TGTGCCAGCAGCCAAGGGGGACAAGAGACCCAGTACTTC. It specifies CASSQGGQETQYF. The whole variable domain, filled in from reference TRBV7-3 and TRBJ2-5, reads GAGVSQTPSNKVTEKGKYVELRCDPISGHTALYWYRQSLGQGPEFLIYFQGTGAADDSGLPNDRFFAVRPEGSVSTLKIQRTERGDSAVYLCASSQGGQETQYFGPGTRLLVL.

A single count supports this clone. The chain combines TRBV19 with TRBJ2-2, with 9 bases matching TRBD1. J was trimmed by 3 bases and V by 7 bases; bases with no gene match: 9. Germline V gene lookup returns CDR1 LNHDA and CDR2 SQIVND (reference sequence). This CDR3 has 16 amino acids. CDR3 DNA: TGTGCCAGTAACCCACCCGGGACAGGGTACACCGGGGAGCTGTTTTTT. It codes for CASNPPGTGYTGELFF.

This chain joins TRBV6-5 and TRBJ1-6; D is unclear. CDR3 size: 15 residues. Trimming pared 6 bases from V and 0 bases from J, leaving 9 bases between. Germline V gene data show CDR1 as MNHEY and CDR2 as SVGAGI. The DNA for the CDR3 is TGTGCCAGCAGCAAAGCCTCCTCCTATAATTCACCCCTCCACTTT. Amino acid sequence: CASSKASSYNSPLHF.

About this clone: The junction differs from germline at one of its ends, possibly a read error. The CDR3 DNA reads TGTTCCAGCAGCTTAGGAAGGGGCTCCTACGAGCAGTACTTC. Translated, it gives CSSSLGRGSYEQYF. The rearrangement joins TRBV7-9 to TRBJ2-7, with D tentatively TRBD1 (5 bases). Germline V gene data show CDR1 as SEHNR and CDR2 as FQNEAQ (reference sequence). The CDR3 sequence is 14 residues long.

The chain couples TRBV2 to TRBJ1-3; no firm D call. Germline CDR1 SNHLY, CDR2 FYNNEI. This CDR3 spans 14 amino acids. V lost 8 bases to trimming and J lost 0 bases, with 11 bases between them. The CDR3 here is CASFSGNSGNTIYF. The CDR3 region has the DNA TGTGCCAGCTTTTCGGGGAACTCTGGAAACACCATATATTTT.

The V call is TRBV27, the J call TRBJ2-1; 7 bases are shared with TRBD2. Trimming cost V 5 bases and J 14 bases; bases outside gene matches: 12. Per germline, CDR1 MNHEY and CDR2 SMNVEV (reference sequence). The CDR3 length is 13 residues. The CDR3 nucleotides are TGTGCCAGCAGTACAATCACTAGCGCGAAGGAGTTCTTC. Protein: CASSTITSAKEFF.

This chain uses TRBV29-1 with TRBJ2-7; TRBD1 aligns across 7 bases. From germline, CDR1 is SQVTM and CDR2 ANQGSEA. This CDR3 has 14 residues. V lost 5 bases and J lost 3; bases outside the gene matches: 10. CDR3 protein: CSVYPSGTVYEQYF. In DNA form, the CDR3 reads TGCAGCGTTTACCCCTCCGGGACAGTCTACGAGCAGTACTTC.

The chain combines TRBV4-2 with TRBJ1-2; D is possibly TRBD1 (5 bases). This CDR3 has 15 residues. Trimming took 0 bases from V and 8 from J, leaving 16 bases between them. CDR1 is LGHNA and CDR2 is YNFKEQ in the germline V gene. The CDR3 reads CASSQDGGAGVGYTF. In nucleotides, the CDR3 is TGTGCCAGCAGCCAAGATGGCGGGGCGGGGGTAGGCTACACCTTC.

The rearrangement joins TRBV7-3 to TRBJ2-7; a possible D gene is TRBD1 (7 bases). Trimming removed 6 bases from V and 13 bases from J, with 16 bases in between. This CDR3 has 11 amino acids. Germline lookup yields CDR1 SGHTA and CDR2 FQGTGA. The chain's CDR3 is CASRRRQGGYF. As DNA, the CDR3 is TGTGCCAGCAGACGGCGGCAGGGGGGCTACTTC.

This clone was counted a few times. This chain uses TRBV10-3 with TRBJ1-5; 7 bases line up with TRBD1. The CDR3 loop spans 13 amino acids. The germline V gene has CDR1 ENHRY and CDR2 SYGVKD. The trim removed 10 bases at V and 5 bases at J, leaving 8 bases unmatched. The chain's CDR3 is CASRGAVDQPQHF. CDR3 nucleotide sequence: TGTGCCAGCAGGGGGGCCGTCGATCAGCCCCAGCATTTT.

Here the CDR3 reads CASSIVGHRGYTF. Written as DNA, the CDR3 is TGTGCCAGTAGTATTGTTGGTCACAGGGGCTACACCTTC. This chain uses TRBV19 with TRBJ1-2, with a weak D call TRBD1 (5 bases). The V gene lost 3 bases and the J gene lost 8 bases, with 13 bases spanning the gap. This CDR3 has 13 amino acids. The V gene's germline CDR1 is LNHDA and CDR2 SQIVND (reference sequence).

This chain connects TRBV5-1 to TRBJ1-5; 8 bases align to TRBD1. This CDR3 spans 19 amino acids. The junction had 19 bases not matched to a gene; V was cut back by 5 bases and J by 3 bases. Germline-derived CDR1 and CDR2 are SGHRS and YFSETQ. CDR3: CASRPKAVGQGSINQPQHF. The CDR3 DNA reads TGCGCCAGCAGACCAAAGGCGGTTGGACAGGGCTCGATCAATCAGCCCCAGCATTTT. The whole variable domain, filled in from reference TRBV5-1 and TRBJ1-5, reads KAGVTQTPRYLIKTRGQQVTLSCSPISGHRSVSWYQQTPGQGLQFLFEYFSETQRNKGNFPGRFSGRQFSNSRSEMNVSTLELGDSALYLCASRPKAVGQGSINQPQHFGDGTRLSIL.

The chain employs TRBV9 and TRBJ1-5; no reliable D call. Trimming took off 3 bases at V and 6 bases at J, with 10 bases between the two ends. This CDR3 is 13 amino acids long. CDR1 is SGDLS, CDR2 YYNGEE, per germline. The CDR3 DNA reads TGTGCCAGCAGCGCCCACCGGGGTCAGCCCCAGCATTTT. Amino acids: CASSAHRGQPQHF.

This sequence joins TRBV5-8 and TRBJ2-7; 9 positions agree with TRBD2. From germline, CDR1 is SGHTS and CDR2 YDEGEE. V gave up 3 bases and J gave up 13 bases; unmatched junction bases: 17. CDR3 length: 15 amino acids. The CDR3: CASSSRGLAGLLLYF. In DNA, the CDR3 is TGTGCCAGCAGCTCCCGAGGCCTAGCGGGACTCCTCTTATACTTC.

V usage is TRBV2 and J usage is TRBJ2-7, with 8 bases fitting TRBD2. There are 14 residues in the CDR3. Trimming cost V 6 bases and J 5 bases; bases outside gene matches: 9. The germline V gene has CDR1 SNHLY and CDR2 FYNNEI. The CDR3 bases are TGTGCCAGCAGGGGCGGCAGCGGGAGTAACGAGCAGTACTTC. Translated: CASRGGSGSNEQYF.

The chain couples TRBV25-1 to TRBJ2-1; possible D gene TRBD1, 6 bases. The CDR3 is 16 amino acids. Germline assignment: CDR1 MGHDK and CDR2 SYGVNS. V lost 4 bases and J lost 0, with 13 bases in between. In DNA form, the CDR3 reads TGTGCCAGCAGTGGGGCTACAGGGAGCTCCTACAATGAGCAGTTCTTC. This sequence encodes CASSGATGSSYNEQFF.

V gene TRBV5-4 combines with J gene TRBJ2-5, with TRBD1 matching over 7 bases. CDR1 is SGHNT and CDR2 is YYREEE in the germline V gene (reference sequence). The V and J ends lost 7 bases and 0 bases, in that order; junction bases with no gene match: 6. The CDR3 totals 14 residues. CDR3 DNA: TGTGCCAGCGCTAACAGGGGTCACCAAGAGACCCAGTACTTC. This encodes CASANRGHQETQYF.

The V and J genes are TRBV2 and TRBJ2-3, with 9 nucleotides matching TRBD2. The CDR3 runs to 17 residues. V shed 6 bases and J 0 bases; nucleotides not matched to a gene: 10. Germline V lookup: CDR1 SNHLY, CDR2 FYNNEI. The CDR3 nucleotides read TGTGCCAGCAGCTTCCCTAGCGGGGCCATTAGCACAGATACGCAGTATTTT. It yields the protein CASSFPSGAISTDTQYF. Supplemented by reference TRBV2 and TRBJ2-3, the full variable domain reads EPEVTQTPSHQVTQMGQEVILRCVPISNHLYFYWYRQILGQKVEFLVSFYNNEISEKSEIFDDQFSVERPDGSNFTLKIRSTKLEDSAMYFCASSFPSGAISTDTQYFGPGTRLTVL.

The V gene is TRBV30, the J gene TRBJ1-5, with D uncertain. Trimming left V 0 bases short and J 5 bases short, with 8 bases between. Germline V CDR1 and CDR2: GTSNPN, SVGIG (reference sequence). The CDR3 runs 13 residues. The CDR3 region has the DNA TGTGCCTGGAGTGTACGAGGTGATCAGCCCCAGCATTTT. Residues: CAWSVRGDQPQHF. The whole variable domain, remainder taken from reference TRBV30 and TRBJ1-5, is SQTIHQWPATLVQPVGSPLSLECTVEGTSNPNLYWYRQAAGRGLQLLFYSVGIGQISSEVPQNLSASRPQDRQFILSSKKLLLSDSGFYLCAWSVRGDQPQHFGDGTRLSIL.

This clone was seen only once. The chain links TRBV5-6 to TRBJ2-3; the D is unclear. The CDR3 consists of 15 residues. Trimming cost V 6 bases and J 2 bases, with 16 bases left between them. Germline V gene sequence: CDR1 SGHDT, CDR2 YYEEEE. The CDR3 DNA reads as TGTGCCAGCACCCTGCGGAGACCCAACACAGATACGCAGTATTTT. Translation: CASTLRRPNTDTQYF. The whole variable domain, filled in from reference TRBV5-6 and TRBJ2-3, reads DAGVTQSPTHLIKTRGQQVTLRCSPKSGHDTVSWYQQALGQGPQFIFQYYEEEERQRGNFPDRFSGHQFPNYSSELNVNALLLGDSALYLCASTLRRPNTDTQYFGPGTRLTVL.